The TCR beta chain described here comes from a study of T cells in Graves' hyperthyroidism and ophthalmopathy. It was RNA transcripts that yielded the amplified TCR beta CDR3 regions. HTBI primers were the set used in a first-round RT-PCR of the TCR CDR3. TCRdb reanalysed the multiplex PCR reads using MiXCR and keeps one entry per CDR3 protein. Among around 260,000 distinct CDR3 sequences listed, less than 30% were seen once. Many counts were recorded for this clonotype. Uncontrolled infections, other autoimmune diseases, pregnancy or lactation led to exclusion of patients. Diagnostic assessment was based on clinical symptoms, serum thyroxine and TRAb, thyroid ultrasound and orbital computed tomography. It was at first hyperthyroidism diagnosis, before any ophthalmopathy symptoms, that the blood sample was taken. CDR1 and CDR2 (germline): SGHRS, YFSETQ. V shed 4 bases and J shed 1 base, with 11 bases lying between them. The CDR3 has 14 residues.

The genes are TRBV5-1 and TRBJ1-1; D is uncertain. This TCR came from a man aged 40-49 years with Graves' hyperthyroidism that later progressed to Graves' ophthalmopathy. The sample consisted of blood. This CDR3 reads CASSRDPRNTEAFF. The CDR3, as DNA: TGCGCCAGCAGCCGCGATCCAAGGAACACTGAAGCTTTCTTT. Drawing the rest from reference TRBV5-1 and TRBJ1-1, the complete variable domain is KAGVTQTPRYLIKTRGQQVTLSCSPISGHRSVSWYQQTPGQGLQFLFEYFSETQRNKGNFPGRFSGRQFSNSRSEMNVSTLELGDSALYLCASSRDPRNTEAFFGQGTRLTVV.